This T cell receptor beta chain derives from a study of blood T cell repertoires in COVID-19. About the research overall: Samples representing acute and convalescent COVID-19 were sourced from the United States, Italy and Spain. The cDNA or gDNA used as material had been derived from T cells, B-cell-depleted T cells, or PBMCs.

Authors' analysis steps: Estimation of nucleated cell counts was performed using reference gene primer amplification. Repertoires were generated with immunoSEQ multiplex PCR, while TCRdb's copy carries only in-frame clones and drops some. That table is the source of V, J and clone size, and D and trimming were worked out from the DNA. The table records more than 70,000 clones, around 83% of them present only once. The CDR3 is 14 amino acids. Germline CDR1 is LGHNA and CDR2 is YNFKEQ. With V trimmed by 2 bases and J by 3 bases, 1 base remained unmatched. This chain links TRBV4-2 with TRBJ1-1, with 9 bases fitting TRBD1. The TCR sequence derives from a woman between 70 and 85 years old with acute or convalescent COVID-19. Sample: peripheral blood. CDR3 region: CASSQRQGDTEAFF. The CDR3 DNA sequence: TGTGCCAGCAGCCAACGACAGGGGGACACTGAAGCTTTCTTT.